This passage covers 14 T cell receptor beta chains from one sample sequenced in a study of T-cell reconstitution after alpha-beta-depleted transplantation in children (dated by TCRdb to the mid-2010s). This specimen's treatment or condition label, interpreted: allogeneic hematopoietic cell transplantation with graft depleted of TCRalphabeta T cells and CD19 B cells. The receptor library was made with PCR. For sequencing, an Illumina HiSeq 2500 was employed. To normalize quantification of the TCRbeta repertoire, the TCR libraries were built with molecular barcoding that relied on unique molecular identifiers. TCRdb reprocessed the public reads (quality trimming at Q25 with fastp, clone calling with MiXCR) and kept in-frame beta chains. Merged by CDR3 protein, the rows form single entries marked with the most common genes and DNA. The sample table holds some 450,000 distinct CDR3 sequences, of which 43% were seen once. Under 35% of the sample lies in the top ten.

Sequencing was performed on PBMCs, taken before TCRalphabeta/CD19-depleted stem cell transplant. The receptors here all came from a girl aged 2-9 years with aplastic anemia, due to receive a stem cell transplant.

J is TRBJ2-1 and V is TRBV10-2; no clear D. Per the germline V gene, CDR1 is WSHSY and CDR2 is SAAADI. Trimming removed 5 bases from V and 10 bases from J, with 21 bases in between. The CDR3 is 15 residues long. The CDR3 coding sequence is TGCGCCAGCAGTAGCCAGCCCCCTGAAATGGGGGAGCAGTTCTTC. Translation gives CASSSQPPEMGEQFF.

A few counts support this clonotype. V is TRBV9 and J is TRBJ2-3; D not certain. This CDR3 spans 14 amino acids. V was pared by 3 bases and J by 0 bases, with 8 bases between. CDR1 is SGDLS and CDR2 is YYNGEE in the germline V gene. CDR3 amino acids: CASSEGSSTDTQYF. For the CDR3, the DNA is TGTGCCAGCAGCGAGGGAAGTAGCACAGATACGCAGTATTTT.

This clonotype was counted many times. The chain has TRBV20-1 and TRBJ2-1, with 9 bases aligning to TRBD2. Trimming took 3 bases from V and 8 from J; bases not matched to a gene: 8. CDR3 size: 14 residues. Germline V gene data show CDR1 as DFQATT and CDR2 as SNEGSKA (reference sequence). The CDR3 nucleotides are TGCAGTGCTAGTCGCCTAGCGGGACGCGATGAGCAGTTCTTC. This translates into CSASRLAGRDEQFF.

The chain joins TRBV20-1 to TRBJ2-2, with 8 nucleotides matching TRBD1. From germline, CDR1 is DFQATT and CDR2 SNEGSKA (reference sequence). V lost 1 base, J lost 10 bases, and 11 bases stayed unmatched. This CDR3 has 15 amino acids. CDR3 loop: CSARGTGNLDEELFF. In DNA, the CDR3 is TGCAGTGCTAGAGGGACAGGGAATTTGGACGAGGAGCTGTTTTTT.

The chain joins TRBV7-8 to TRBJ2-7; TRBD2 matches at 9 bases. The V gene end was trimmed by 1 base and the J gene end by 3 bases; junction bases not matched to a gene: 4. CDR3 length equals 15 residues. The germline V gene has CDR1 SGHVS and CDR2 FQNEAQ. The chain's CDR3 is CASSLDSGGNYEQYF. CDR3 sequence (DNA): TGTGCCAGCAGCTTAGATAGCGGGGGCAACTACGAGCAGTACTTC.

The chain has TRBV6-2 or TRBV6-3 and TRBJ2-3; 7 positions agree with TRBD1. The CDR3 is made up of 14 amino acids. V lost 2 bases to trimming and J lost 5 bases; unmatched junction nucleotides: 4. Germline V gives CDR1 MNHEY, CDR2 SVGEGT. The CDR3 region has the DNA TGTGCCAGCAGTTACCCACAGGGGCAAGATACGCAGTATTTT. Translated, it gives CASSYPQGQDTQYF.

The sample holds many counts of this clonotype. This chain uses TRBV15 with TRBJ1-1; a possible D gene is TRBD1 (5 bases). The CDR3 loop spans 17 amino acids. The V and J ends lost 2 bases and 1 base respectively, with 17 bases between them. Germline values: CDR1 LNHNV, CDR2 YYDKDF (reference sequence). CDR3 loop: CATSRRGSGLWNTEAFF. In DNA form, the CDR3 reads TGTGCCACCAGCAGACGGGGCAGCGGGCTTTGGAACACTGAAGCTTTCTTT.

This clonotype was detected only a few times. This chain links TRBV12-3 or TRBV12-4 with TRBJ1-3; no clear D. V dropped 6 bases and J dropped 0 bases, with 18 bases sitting between them. The CDR3 extends over 17 amino acids. CDR3 DNA sequence: TGTGCCAGCAGCCGGCCGGGAAGTCTGAGCTCTGGAAACACCATATATTTT. Amino acid sequence: CASSRPGSLSSGNTIYF.

The chain combines TRBV29-1 with TRBJ1-3; TRBD1 matches 9 bases. CDR3 length: 15 amino acids. Germline V lookup: CDR1 SQVTM, CDR2 ANQGSEA. V shed 5 bases and J 2 bases; nucleotides not matched to a gene: 7. The CDR3 loop reads CSVLLQGAAGNTIYF. The CDR3 DNA is TGCAGCGTTCTTCTACAGGGGGCGGCTGGAAACACCATATATTTT.

In this sample, this clonotype turned up once. The gene calls are TRBV4-1 and TRBJ1-5; 8 bases are shared with TRBD1. CDR1 is MGHRA and CDR2 is YSYEKL in the germline V gene. The CDR3 extends over 14 amino acids. J gave up 9 bases and V 0 bases, and 4 bases lay outside the gene matches. The CDR3 bases are TGCGCCAGCAGCCAAGAGGGAACAGGGGGGCCCCAGCATTTT. Amino acid sequence: CASSQEGTGGPQHF.

This clonotype was seen a handful of times. The chain employs TRBV5-5 and TRBJ2-1; D uncertain. CDR3 size: 16 residues. Trimming shortened V by 0 bases and J by 1 base, and 11 bases separated the two germline ends. Germline CDR1 reads SGHKS; CDR2 reads YYEKEE (reference sequence). Written as DNA, the CDR3 is TGTGCCAGCAGCTTGGAACTCTACACTTCCTACAATGAGCAGTTCTTC. It codes for CASSLELYTSYNEQFF.

This clonotype was recorded many times. This chain connects TRBV5-1 to TRBJ1-1; D gene unclear. CDR1 and CDR2 from the germline V gene are SGHRS and YFSETQ. V lost 2 bases and J lost 2, with 13 bases in between. The CDR3 extends over 15 amino acids. CDR3 sequence (DNA): TGCGCCAGCAGCTTAACAGATCCAACCAACACTGAAGCTTTCTTT. It yields the protein CASSLTDPTNTEAFF.

This clonotype was seen ten or more times. The chain joins TRBV28 to TRBJ2-1; 11 nucleotides align to TRBD2. Per the germline V gene, CDR1 is MDHEN and CDR2 is SYDVKM. Germline trimming cut 5 bases from V and 5 bases from J; bases unmatched to any gene: 11. This CDR3 is 17 amino acids long. Here the CDR3 reads CASSHAVAGGKDNEQFF. The CDR3 coding sequence is TGTGCCAGCAGTCACGCCGTAGCGGGAGGGAAAGACAATGAGCAGTTCTTC.

This clonotype was seen more than once but under ten times. The chain is built from TRBV7-2 and TRBJ2-1, with D possibly matching TRBD1 (6 bases). V lost 1 base and J 6 bases, leaving 16 bases between the germline ends. CDR1 is SGHTA, CDR2 FQGNSA, per germline. The CDR3 length is 16 residues. CDR3 in amino acids: CASSLGAGTRRNEQFF. The CDR3, as DNA: TGTGCCAGCAGCTTAGGGGCCGGGACAAGACGCAATGAGCAGTTCTTC.